This T cell receptor beta chain came from a study of cytomegalovirus exposure and HLA in healthy donors. Clones were read by immunoSEQ multiplex PCR, and TCRdb kept only the in-frame ones, dropping some. The data show some 170,000 clones, 96% seen once. J lost 5 bases, V lost 7 bases, and 5 bases had no gene match. CDR3 length: 13 amino acids. The V gene's germline CDR1 is MNHEY and CDR2 SVGAGI. What was sequenced was PBMCs. The receptor's source is a woman between 18 and 29 years old in good health and CMV-seronegative. The genes are TRBV6-5 and TRBJ2-7, with 10 positions matching TRBD1. The CDR3 DNA reads as TGTGCCAGCAAAGGGACAGGGGAGCACGAGCAGTACTTC. Its translation is CASKGTGEHEQYF.